The source of this TCR beta chain is a study of siplizumab effects on memory and regulatory T cells. Background on the study: Without drug or with siplizumab at approximately 0.91 ug/mL, mixed lymphocyte reactions were set up in pairs.

This clone was observed a handful of times. What it binds is not known. Germline assignment: CDR1 MDHEN and CDR2 SYDVKM. Trimming shortened V by 6 bases and J by 0 bases, and 12 bases separated the two germline ends. The CDR3 is 15 amino acids. It was 95,000 to 100,000 TCR templates that were assayed per sample. The method was immunoSEQ multiplex PCR; TCRdb's version includes in-frame clones alone and lacks a portion of them. The sample consists of 15,000 or so clones, roughly 40% of them appearing once. The study's findings and limits: Neither a naive nor a memory phenotype was assignable to roughly 80-96% of proliferating CD4+ or CD8+ clones.

The mixed lymphocyte reaction cells were cocultured at 37°C for six to seven days. This clonotype originated in a human donor in good health; the cells came from an allogeneic mixed lymphocyte reaction. Some clones in this sample may be carry-over from other donors' samples. The specimen sequenced was CFSE-low (dividing) CD4+ T cells sorted from an allogeneic mixed lymphocyte reaction. The chain is built from TRBV28 and TRBJ1-3; D is ambiguous. Here the CDR3 DNA reads TGTGCCAGCAGCCCCCGTAGCCCCTCTGGAAACACCATATATTTT. It encodes CASSPRSPSGNTIYF.